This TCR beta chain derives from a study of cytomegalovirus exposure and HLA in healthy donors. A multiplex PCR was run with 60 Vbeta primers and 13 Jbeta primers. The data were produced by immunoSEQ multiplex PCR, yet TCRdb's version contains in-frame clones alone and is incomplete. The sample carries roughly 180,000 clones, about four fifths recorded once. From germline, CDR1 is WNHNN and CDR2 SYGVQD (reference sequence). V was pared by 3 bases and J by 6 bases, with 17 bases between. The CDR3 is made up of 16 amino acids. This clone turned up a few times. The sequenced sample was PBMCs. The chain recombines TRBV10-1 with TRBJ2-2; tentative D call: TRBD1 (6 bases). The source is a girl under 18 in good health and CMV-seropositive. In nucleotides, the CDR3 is TGCGCCAGCAGTGAAGTTAGGGCAGGGGCATCCGGGGAGCTGTTTTTT. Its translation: CASSEVRAGASGELFF.